The clone carrying this T cell receptor beta chain appeared many times. Preparing the TCRbeta library involved the use of unique molecular identifiers. MiXCR was run by TCRdb on the PCR reads, yielding one entry per CDR3 protein. The sample includes about 600,000 distinct CDR3 sequences, about 21% seen only once; the top ten take roughly 15%. The record originates from a study of T-cell reconstitution after alpha-beta-depleted transplantation in children. V lost 0 bases to trimming and J lost 0 bases, with 11 bases between them. Germline V gene data show CDR1 as SGHRS and CDR2 as YFSETQ. The CDR3 runs to 16 residues.

The sample consisted of PBMCs, mostly from graft donor cells, taken 360 days after TCRalphabeta/CD19-depleted stem cell transplant. The chain joins TRBV5-1 to TRBJ2-3, with TRBD2 as a possible D gene (5 bases). The source is a boy younger than two who had a stem cell transplant for acute myeloid leukemia, so the T cells may come from the graft donor. The CDR3 is CASSLDGGSSTDTQYF. CDR3 in DNA: TGCGCCAGCAGCTTGGACGGCGGGTCTAGCACAGATACGCAGTATTTT.